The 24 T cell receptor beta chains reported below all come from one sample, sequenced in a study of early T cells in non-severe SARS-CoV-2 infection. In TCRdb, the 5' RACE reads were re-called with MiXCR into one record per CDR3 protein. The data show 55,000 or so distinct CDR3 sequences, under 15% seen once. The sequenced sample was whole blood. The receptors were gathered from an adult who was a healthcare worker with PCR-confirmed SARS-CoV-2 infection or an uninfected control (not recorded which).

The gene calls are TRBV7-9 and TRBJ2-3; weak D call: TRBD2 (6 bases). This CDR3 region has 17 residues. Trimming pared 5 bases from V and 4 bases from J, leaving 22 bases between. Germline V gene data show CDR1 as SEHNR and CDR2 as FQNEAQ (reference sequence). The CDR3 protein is CASSKLLLAGFADTQYF. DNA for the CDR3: TGTGCCAGCAGCAAGCTCCTCCTCGCGGGGTTCGCAGATACGCAGTATTTT.

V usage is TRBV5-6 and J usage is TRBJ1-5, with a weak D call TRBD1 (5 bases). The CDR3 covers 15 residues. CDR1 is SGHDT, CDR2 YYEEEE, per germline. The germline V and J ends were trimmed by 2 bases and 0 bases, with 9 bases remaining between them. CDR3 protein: CASSFRQYSNQPQHF. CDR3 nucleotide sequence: TGTGCCAGCAGCTTCAGACAGTATAGCAATCAGCCCCAGCATTTT.

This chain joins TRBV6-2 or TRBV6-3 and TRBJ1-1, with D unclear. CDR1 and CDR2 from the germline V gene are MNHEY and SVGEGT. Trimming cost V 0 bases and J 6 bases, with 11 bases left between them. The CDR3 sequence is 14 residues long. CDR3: CASSYSLERAEAFF. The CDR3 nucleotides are TGTGCCAGCAGTTACTCCCTTGAGCGCGCTGAAGCTTTCTTT.

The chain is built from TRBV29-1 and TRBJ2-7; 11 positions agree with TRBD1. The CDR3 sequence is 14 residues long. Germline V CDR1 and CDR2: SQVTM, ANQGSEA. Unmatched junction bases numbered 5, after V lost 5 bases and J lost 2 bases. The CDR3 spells CSVLGQGVTYEQYF. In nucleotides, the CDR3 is TGCAGCGTTCTGGGACAGGGGGTCACCTACGAGCAGTACTTC.

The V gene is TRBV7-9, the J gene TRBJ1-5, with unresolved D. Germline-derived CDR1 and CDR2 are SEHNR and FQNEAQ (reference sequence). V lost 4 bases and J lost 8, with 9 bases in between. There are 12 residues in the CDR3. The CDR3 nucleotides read TGTGCCAGCAGCTCAACTTCAGAGCCCCAGCATTTT. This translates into CASSSTSEPQHF.

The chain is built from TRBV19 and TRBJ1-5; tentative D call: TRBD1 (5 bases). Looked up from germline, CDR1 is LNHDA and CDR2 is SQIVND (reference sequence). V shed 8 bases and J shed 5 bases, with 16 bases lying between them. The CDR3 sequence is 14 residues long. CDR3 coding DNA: TGTGCCAGTGAGGAGGGGTTCGGAGATCAGCCCCAGCATTTT. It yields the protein CASEEGFGDQPQHF. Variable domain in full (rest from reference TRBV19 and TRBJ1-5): DGGITQSPKYLFRKEGQNVTLSCEQNLNHDAMYWYRQDPGQGLRLIYYSQIVNDFQKGDIAEGYSVSREKKESFPLTVTSAQKNPTAFYLCASEEGFGDQPQHFGDGTRLSIL.

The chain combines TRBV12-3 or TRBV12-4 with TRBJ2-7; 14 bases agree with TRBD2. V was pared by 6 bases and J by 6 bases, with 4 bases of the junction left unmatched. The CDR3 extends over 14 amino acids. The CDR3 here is CASRTSGGAVEQYF. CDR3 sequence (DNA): TGTGCCAGCAGGACTAGCGGGGGGGCAGTCGAGCAGTACTTC.

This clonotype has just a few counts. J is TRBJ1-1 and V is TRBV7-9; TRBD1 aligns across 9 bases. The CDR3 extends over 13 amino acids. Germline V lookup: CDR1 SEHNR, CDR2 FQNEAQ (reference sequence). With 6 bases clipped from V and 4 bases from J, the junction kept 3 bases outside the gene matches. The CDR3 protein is CASRLQGATEAFF. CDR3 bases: TGTGCCAGCAGATTACAGGGGGCCACTGAAGCTTTCTTT.

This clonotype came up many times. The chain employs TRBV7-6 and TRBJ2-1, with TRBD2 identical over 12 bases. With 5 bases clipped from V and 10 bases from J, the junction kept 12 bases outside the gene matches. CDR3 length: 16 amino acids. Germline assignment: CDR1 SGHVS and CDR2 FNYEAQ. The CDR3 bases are TGTGCCAGCAGCCCGAAGGGGACTAGCGGGTCCAGGGAGCAGTTCTTC. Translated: CASSPKGTSGSREQFF.

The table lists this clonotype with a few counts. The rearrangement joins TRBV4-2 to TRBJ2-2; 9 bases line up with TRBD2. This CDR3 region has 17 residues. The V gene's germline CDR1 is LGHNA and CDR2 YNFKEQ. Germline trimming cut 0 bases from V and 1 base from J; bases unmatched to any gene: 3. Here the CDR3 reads CASSQDEAGGNTGELFF. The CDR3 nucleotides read TGTGCCAGCAGCCAAGATGAAGCGGGGGGGAACACCGGGGAGCTGTTTTTT.

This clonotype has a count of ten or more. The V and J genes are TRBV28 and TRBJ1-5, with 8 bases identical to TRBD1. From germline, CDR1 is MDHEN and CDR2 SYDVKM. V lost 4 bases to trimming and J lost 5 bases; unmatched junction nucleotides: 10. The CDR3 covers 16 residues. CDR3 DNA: TGTGCCAGCAGTTCCCACAGGGGGAGGGGTGATCAGCCCCAGCATTTT. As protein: CASSSHRGRGDQPQHF.

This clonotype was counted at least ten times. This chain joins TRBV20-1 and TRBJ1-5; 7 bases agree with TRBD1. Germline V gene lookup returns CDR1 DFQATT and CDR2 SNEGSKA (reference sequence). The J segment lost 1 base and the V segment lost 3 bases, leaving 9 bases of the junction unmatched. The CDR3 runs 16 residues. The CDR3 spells CSASVTQGLSNQPQHF. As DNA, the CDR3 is TGCAGTGCTAGTGTTACACAGGGGCTGAGCAATCAGCCCCAGCATTTT.

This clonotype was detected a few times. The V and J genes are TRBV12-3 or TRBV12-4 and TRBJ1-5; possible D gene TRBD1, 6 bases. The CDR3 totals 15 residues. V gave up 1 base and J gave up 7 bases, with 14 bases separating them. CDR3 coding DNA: TGTGCCAGCAGTTTAGGCGCGGGGGGCGTACAGCCCCAGCATTTT. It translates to CASSLGAGGVQPQHF.

CDR3 sequence (DNA): TGTGCCAGCAGCTTAATCGGGGACAGGGGTCGAGGTTCTAATGAAAAACTGTTTTTT. Protein product: CASSLIGDRGRGSNEKLFF. V gene TRBV7-6 combines with J gene TRBJ1-4; TRBD1 matches at 10 bases. Losses at the gene ends were 2 bases for V and 3 bases for J; bases not matched to a gene: 12. CDR1 and CDR2 from the germline V gene are SGHVS and FNYEAQ. The CDR3 is made up of 19 amino acids.

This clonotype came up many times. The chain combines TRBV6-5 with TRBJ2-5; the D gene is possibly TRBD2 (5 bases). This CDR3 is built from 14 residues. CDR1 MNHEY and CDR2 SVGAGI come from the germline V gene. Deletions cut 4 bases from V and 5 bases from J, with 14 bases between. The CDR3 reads CASSSPREWETQYF. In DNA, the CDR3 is TGTGCCAGCAGTTCCCCCCGGGAATGGGAGACCCAGTACTTC.

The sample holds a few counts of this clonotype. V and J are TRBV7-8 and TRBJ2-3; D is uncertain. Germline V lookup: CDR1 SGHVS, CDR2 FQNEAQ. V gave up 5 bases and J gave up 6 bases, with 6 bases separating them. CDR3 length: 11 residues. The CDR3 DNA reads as TGTGCCAGCAGCCAAGAGGATACGCAGTATTTT. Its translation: CASSQEDTQYF.

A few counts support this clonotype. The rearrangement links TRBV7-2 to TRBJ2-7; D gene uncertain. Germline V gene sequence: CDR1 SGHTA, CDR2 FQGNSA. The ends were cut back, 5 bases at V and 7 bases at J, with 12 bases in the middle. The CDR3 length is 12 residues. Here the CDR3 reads CASSPSLGEQYF. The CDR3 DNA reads TGTGCCAGCAGCCCCTCTTTGGGGGAGCAGTACTTC.

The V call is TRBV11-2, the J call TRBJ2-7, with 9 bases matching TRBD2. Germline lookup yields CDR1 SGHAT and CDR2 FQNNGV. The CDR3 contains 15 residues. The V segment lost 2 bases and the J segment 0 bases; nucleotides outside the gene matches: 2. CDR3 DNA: TGTGCCAGCAGCTTAAGCGGGGGGCTCTCCTACGAGCAGTACTTC. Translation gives CASSLSGGLSYEQYF.

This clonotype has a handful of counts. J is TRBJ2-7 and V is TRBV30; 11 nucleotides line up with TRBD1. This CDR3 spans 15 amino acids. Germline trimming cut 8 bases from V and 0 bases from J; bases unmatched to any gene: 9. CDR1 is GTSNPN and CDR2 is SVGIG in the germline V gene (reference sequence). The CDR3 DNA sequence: TGTGCCGGACAGGGGGCGCGTAGTAGCTCCTACGAGCAGTACTTC. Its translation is CAGQGARSSSYEQYF.

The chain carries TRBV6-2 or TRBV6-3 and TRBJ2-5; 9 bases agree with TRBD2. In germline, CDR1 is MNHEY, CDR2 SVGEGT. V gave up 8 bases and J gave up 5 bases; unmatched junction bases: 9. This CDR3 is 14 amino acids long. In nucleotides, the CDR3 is TGTGCCAGCTGCCGCGGGGGGGCTGTTGAGACCCAGTACTTC. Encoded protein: CASCRGGAVETQYF.

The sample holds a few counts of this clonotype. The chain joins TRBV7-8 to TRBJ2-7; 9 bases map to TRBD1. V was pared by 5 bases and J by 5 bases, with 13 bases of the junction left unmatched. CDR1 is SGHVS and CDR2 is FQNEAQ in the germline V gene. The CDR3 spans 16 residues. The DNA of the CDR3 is TGTGCCAGCAGCCCGAGGGGGGGGACAGGGTCGAACGAGCAGTACTTC. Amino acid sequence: CASSPRGGTGSNEQYF.

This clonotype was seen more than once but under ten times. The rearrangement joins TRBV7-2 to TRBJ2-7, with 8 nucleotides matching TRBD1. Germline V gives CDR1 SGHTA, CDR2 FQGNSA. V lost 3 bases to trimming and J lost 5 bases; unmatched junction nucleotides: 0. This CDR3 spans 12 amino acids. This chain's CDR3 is CASSLTGDEQYF. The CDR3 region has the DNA TGTGCCAGCAGCTTGACAGGGGACGAGCAGTACTTC.

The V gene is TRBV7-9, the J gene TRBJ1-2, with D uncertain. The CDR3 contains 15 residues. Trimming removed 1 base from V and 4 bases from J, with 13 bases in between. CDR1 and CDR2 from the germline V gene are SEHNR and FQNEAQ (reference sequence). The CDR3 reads CASSLGAPEFYGYTF. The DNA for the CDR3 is TGTGCCAGCAGCTTAGGGGCCCCGGAATTCTATGGCTACACCTTC.

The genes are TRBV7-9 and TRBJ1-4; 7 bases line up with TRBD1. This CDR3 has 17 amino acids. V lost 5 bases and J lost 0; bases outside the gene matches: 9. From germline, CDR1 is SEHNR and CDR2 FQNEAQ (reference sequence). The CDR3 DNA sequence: TGTGCCAGCAGCGCCCCCGGGACAGATACAACTAATGAAAAACTGTTTTTT. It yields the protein CASSAPGTDTTNEKLFF.